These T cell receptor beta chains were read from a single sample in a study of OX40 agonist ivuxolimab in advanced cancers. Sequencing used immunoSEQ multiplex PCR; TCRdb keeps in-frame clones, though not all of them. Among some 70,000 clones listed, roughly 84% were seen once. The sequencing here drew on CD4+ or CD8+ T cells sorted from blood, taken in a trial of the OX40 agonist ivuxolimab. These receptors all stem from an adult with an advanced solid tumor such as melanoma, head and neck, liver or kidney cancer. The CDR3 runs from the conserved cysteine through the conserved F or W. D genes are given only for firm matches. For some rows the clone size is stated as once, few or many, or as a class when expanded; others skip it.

CDR3aa: CASSTGQVLAKNIQYF
CDR3nt: TGTGCCAGCAGCACCGGACAGGTTCTAGCCAAAAACATTCAGTACTTC
v_gene: TRBV5-6
abundance: NA
j_gene: TRBJ2-4
d_gene: TRBD1

CDR3aa: CASSLRGGANVLTF
CDR3nt: TGTGCCAGCAGCTTGCGGGGTGGGGCCAACGTCCTGACTTTC
v_gene: TRBV5-6
abundance: NA
j_gene: TRBJ2-6
d_gene: NA

CDR3aa: CASRTGQRRAGNTIYF
CDR3nt: TGTGCCAGCAGAACGGGGCAACGGCGGGCTGGAAACACCATATATTTT
v_gene: TRBV13
abundance: NA
j_gene: TRBJ1-3
d_gene: NA

CDR3aa: CAWSVTAWGGEQFF
CDR3nt: TGTGCCTGGAGTGTAACCGCTTGGGGGGGGGAGCAGTTCTTC
v_gene: TRBV30
abundance: NA
j_gene: TRBJ2-1
d_gene: TRBD2

CDR3aa: CASSPLSYTDTQYF
CDR3nt: TGTGCCAGCTCACCACTGAGCTACACAGATACGCAGTATTTT
v_gene: TRBV18
abundance: NA
j_gene: TRBJ2-3
d_gene: NA

CDR3aa: CASSLQSSYNSPLHF
CDR3nt: TGCGCCAGCAGCTTACAGAGCTCCTATAATTCACCCCTCCACTTT
v_gene: TRBV5-1
abundance: NA
j_gene: TRBJ1-6
d_gene: NA

CDR3aa: CASRIRGQGSYTF
CDR3nt: TGTGCCAGCAGAATCAGGGGGCAGGGTAGCTACACCTTC
v_gene: TRBV6-5
abundance: NA
j_gene: TRBJ1-2
d_gene: TRBD1

CDR3aa: CASSIAGGPSYEQYF
CDR3nt: TGTGCCAGTAGTATTGCGGGGGGGCCGTCCTACGAGCAGTACTTC
v_gene: TRBV19
abundance: NA
j_gene: TRBJ2-7
d_gene: TRBD2

CDR3aa: CASSRGQAGDTQYF
CDR3nt: TGTGCCAGCAGCCGCGGACAGGCTGGCGATACGCAGTATTTT
v_gene: TRBV6-5
abundance: NA
j_gene: TRBJ2-3
d_gene: TRBD1

CDR3aa: CASSPRQGTNEKLFF
CDR3nt: TGTGCCAGCTCACCCCGACAGGGGACTAATGAAAAACTGTTTTTT
v_gene: TRBV18
abundance: NA
j_gene: TRBJ1-4
d_gene: TRBD1

CDR3aa: CASSLALEKLFF
CDR3nt: TGTGCCAGCAGCTTGGCTCTTGAAAAACTGTTTTTT
v_gene: TRBV5-6
abundance: NA
j_gene: TRBJ1-4
d_gene: NA

CDR3aa: CASRPGLAGGTYEQYF
CDR3nt: TGTGCCAGCAGACCGGGACTAGCGGGGGGAACCTACGAGCAGTACTTC
v_gene: TRBV27
abundance: NA
j_gene: TRBJ2-7
d_gene: TRBD2

CDR3aa: CASSLGTGGGEQYF
CDR3nt: TGTGCCAGCAGCCTCGGGACAGGGGGCGGCGAGCAGTACTTC
v_gene: TRBV7-7
abundance: many
j_gene: TRBJ2-7
d_gene: TRBD1

CDR3aa: CASSQPPQRGGYTF
CDR3nt: TGTGCCAGCAGCCAGCCCCCCCAGCGGGGAGGCTACACCTTC
v_gene: TRBV4-2
abundance: NA
j_gene: TRBJ1-2
d_gene: NA

CDR3aa: CASSPFTGGMNTEAFF
CDR3nt: TGCGCCAGCAGCCCTTTCACAGGGGGCATGAACACTGAAGCTTTCTTT
v_gene: TRBV4-1
abundance: once
j_gene: TRBJ1-1
d_gene: TRBD1

CDR3aa: CASSEPLLPQHF
CDR3nt: TGTGCCAGCAGTGAGCCGTTGCTGCCCCAGCATTTT
v_gene: TRBV6-1
abundance: NA
j_gene: TRBJ1-5
d_gene: NA

CDR3aa: CASSYGESRLNSPLHF
CDR3nt: TGTGCCAGCAGTTACGGGGAGAGTCGCTTGAATTCACCCCTCCACTTT
v_gene: TRBV6-5
abundance: few
j_gene: TRBJ1-6
d_gene: NA

CDR3aa: CASSEGLGQRATNEKLFF
CDR3nt: TGTGCCAGCAGTGAAGGGTTGGGACAGCGGGCAACTAATGAAAAACTGTTTTTT
v_gene: TRBV2
abundance: few
j_gene: TRBJ1-4
d_gene: TRBD1

CDR3aa: CASSSAVSYEQYF
CDR3nt: TGTGCCAGCAGCTCAGCGGTATCCTACGAGCAGTACTTC
v_gene: TRBV7-2
abundance: NA
j_gene: TRBJ2-7
d_gene: NA

CDR3aa: CASSRSAGSSGGQNTQYF
CDR3nt: TGTGCCAGCAGCCGCTCCGCTGGCTCTAGCGGGGGACAGAATACGCAGTATTTT
v_gene: TRBV4-2
abundance: NA
j_gene: TRBJ2-3
d_gene: TRBD2

CDR3aa: CASSPGPLYNEQFF
CDR3nt: TGTGCCAGTAGCCCGGGGCCGCTGTACAATGAGCAGTTCTTC
v_gene: TRBV19
abundance: once
j_gene: TRBJ2-1
d_gene: NA

CDR3aa: CASSQSGQVYGYTF
CDR3nt: TGTGCCAGCAGCCAATCCGGACAGGTCTATGGCTACACCTTC
v_gene: TRBV16
abundance: NA
j_gene: TRBJ1-2
d_gene: TRBD1

CDR3aa: CASTPIQGNSNEQFF
CDR3nt: TGTGCCAGCACCCCAATCCAAGGGAACAGCAATGAGCAGTTCTTC
v_gene: TRBV25-1
abundance: NA
j_gene: TRBJ2-1
d_gene: NA

CDR3aa: CASRGGTGRQSNQPQHF
CDR3nt: TGTGCCAGTAGGGGCGGGACAGGGAGGCAGAGCAATCAGCCCCAGCATTTT
v_gene: TRBV19
abundance: NA
j_gene: TRBJ1-5
d_gene: TRBD1

CDR3aa: CATSSQQGFQPQHF
CDR3nt: TGTGCCACCAGCAGCCAACAGGGATTTCAGCCCCAGCATTTT
v_gene: TRBV15
abundance: NA
j_gene: TRBJ1-5
d_gene: NA

CDR3aa: CASSPLGTSDSYEQYF
CDR3nt: TGTGCCAGTAGTCCTCTCGGGACTTCTGATTCCTACGAGCAGTACTTC
v_gene: TRBV19
abundance: once
j_gene: TRBJ2-7
d_gene: NA

CDR3aa: CSALGDLEKLFF
CDR3nt: TGCAGCGCCCTTGGAGACCTTGAAAAACTGTTTTTT
v_gene: TRBV29-1
abundance: NA
j_gene: TRBJ1-4
d_gene: NA